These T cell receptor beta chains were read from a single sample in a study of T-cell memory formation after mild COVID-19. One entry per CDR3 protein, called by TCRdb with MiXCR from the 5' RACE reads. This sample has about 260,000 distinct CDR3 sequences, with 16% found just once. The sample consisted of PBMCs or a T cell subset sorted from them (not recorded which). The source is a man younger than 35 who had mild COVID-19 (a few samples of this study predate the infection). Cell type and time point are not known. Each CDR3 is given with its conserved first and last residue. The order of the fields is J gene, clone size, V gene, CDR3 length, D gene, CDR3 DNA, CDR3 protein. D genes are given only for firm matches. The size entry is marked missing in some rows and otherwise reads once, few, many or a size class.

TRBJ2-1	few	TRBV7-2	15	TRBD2	TGTGCCAGCAGCACCCGGACTAGCGGGGGGAATGAGCAGTTCTTC	CASSTRTSGGNEQFF
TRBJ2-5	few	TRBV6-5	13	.	TGTGCCAGCAGTGATCGGCCCCAAGAGACCCAGTACTTC	CASSDRPQETQYF
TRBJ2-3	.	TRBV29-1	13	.	TGCAGCGTTCAGCACAGCAACACAGATACGCAGTATTTT	CSVQHSNTDTQYF
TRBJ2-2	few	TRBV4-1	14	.	TGCGCCAGCAGCCAAAACAGGAACACCGGGGAGCTGTTTTTT	CASSQNRNTGELFF
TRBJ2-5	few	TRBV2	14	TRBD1	TGTGCCGTCTCCCTGGACAGGGGCTTAGAGACCCAGTACTTC	CAVSLDRGLETQYF
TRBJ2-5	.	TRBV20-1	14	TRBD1	TGCAGTGCTAGTGGACAGGGGCCACAAGAGACCCAGTACTTC	CSASGQGPQETQYF
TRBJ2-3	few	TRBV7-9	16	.	TGTGCCAGCAGCTTCTCGGTTCAGGGACTCACAGATACGCAGTATTTT	CASSFSVQGLTDTQYF
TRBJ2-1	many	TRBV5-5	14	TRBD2	TGTGCCAGCAGCCCCGTGACTAGCATCCATGAGCAGTTCTTC	CASSPVTSIHEQFF
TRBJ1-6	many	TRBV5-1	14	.	TGCGCCAGCACGGAGGGCGGAGGGAGTTCACCCCTCCACTTT	CASTEGGGSSPLHF
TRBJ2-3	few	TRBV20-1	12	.	TGCAGTCCCAAGAGGGGCACAGATACGCAGTATTTT	CSPKRGTDTQYF
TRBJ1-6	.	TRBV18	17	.	TGTGCCAGCTCACCGGGGGTGCCCAGCTCCTATAATTCACCCCTCCACTTT	CASSPGVPSSYNSPLHF
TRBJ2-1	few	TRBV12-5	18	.	TGTGCTAGTGGTCCTCTAAGAGGCGGGCGGGGGCGCTACAATGAGCAGTTCTTC	CASGPLRGGRGRYNEQFF
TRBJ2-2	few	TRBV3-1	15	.	TGTGCCAGCAGCCAAGGGATCTCCGACACCGGGGAGCTGTTTTTT	CASSQGISDTGELFF
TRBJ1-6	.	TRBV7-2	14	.	TGTGCCAGCAGCGTACAGGATCGGGGTTCACCCCTCCACTTT	CASSVQDRGSPLHF
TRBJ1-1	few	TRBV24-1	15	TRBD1	TGTGCCACCAGTGCCGAGGGACAGGGTCGCACTGAAGCTTTCTTT	CATSAEGQGRTEAFF
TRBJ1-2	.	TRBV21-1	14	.	TGTGCCAGCACCAAGGCATTCGGGAGCTATGGCTACACCTTC	CASTKAFGSYGYTF
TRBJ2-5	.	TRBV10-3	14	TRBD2	TGTGCCATCAGCGGAGGGACTAGTCAAGAGACCCAGTACTTC	CAISGGTSQETQYF
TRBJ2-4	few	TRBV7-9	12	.	TGTGCCAGCAGCCAAGGACAAACCATTCAGTACTTC	CASSQGQTIQYF
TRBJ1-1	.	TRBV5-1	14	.	TGCGCCAGCGGTTTAGACAGGCCGTCGGCTGAAGCTTTCTTT	CASGLDRPSAEAFF
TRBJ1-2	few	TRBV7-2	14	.	TGTGCCAGCAGCTCAGTCCACGGAGTGGGTGGCTACACCTTC	CASSSVHGVGGYTF
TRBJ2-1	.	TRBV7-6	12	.	TGTGCCAGCAGCGAGAGAACGGGGGAGCAGTTCTTC	CASSERTGEQFF
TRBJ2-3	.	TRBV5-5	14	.	TGTGCCGGAAAACGGGGGCGCGGTACAGATACGCAGTATTTT	CAGKRGRGTDTQYF
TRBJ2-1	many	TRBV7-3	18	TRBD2	TGTGCCAGCAGCTTAAAGGCTAGCGGGGGTTACTCCTACAATGAGCAGTTCTTC	CASSLKASGGYSYNEQFF
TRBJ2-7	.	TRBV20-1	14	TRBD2	TGCAGTGCTAGGCCGGGACTAGCGGAGTACGAGCAGTACTTC	CSARPGLAEYEQYF
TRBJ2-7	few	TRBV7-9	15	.	TGTGCCAGCAGCTTATCCACTTCTCAGTCCTACGAGCAGTACTTC	CASSLSTSQSYEQYF
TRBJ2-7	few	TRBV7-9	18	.	TGTGCCAGCGGGGGGGCAACCGGTGTGACTATTCTAGGTCCGGAGCAGTACTTC	CASGGATGVTILGPEQYF
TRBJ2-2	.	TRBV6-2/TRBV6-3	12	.	TGTGCCAGCACCAGAGTCACCGGGGAGCTGTTTTTT	CASTRVTGELFF
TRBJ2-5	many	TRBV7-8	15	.	TGTGCCAGCAGCTCCCTGGGGGGCAGCGGGGAGACCCAGTACTTC	CASSSLGGSGETQYF
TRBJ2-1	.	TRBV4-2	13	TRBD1	TGTGCCAGCAGCCAAGTGAGGGGGCATGAGCAGTTCTTC	CASSQVRGHEQFF
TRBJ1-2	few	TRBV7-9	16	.	TGTGCCAGCAGCTTTAATTCCAGGGGCGGTTCCCGAGGCTACACCTTC	CASSFNSRGGSRGYTF
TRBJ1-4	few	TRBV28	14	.	TGTGCCAGCAGTTTACGTGCGGGGAGTGAAAAACTGTTTTTT	CASSLRAGSEKLFF
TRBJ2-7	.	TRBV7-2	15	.	TGTGCCAGCAGCTTAGCATCCAGCATGATTTACGAGCAGTACTTC	CASSLASSMIYEQYF
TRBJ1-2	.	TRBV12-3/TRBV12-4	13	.	TGTGCCAGCAGTTTCGGGGGGATCTATGGCTACACCTTC	CASSFGGIYGYTF
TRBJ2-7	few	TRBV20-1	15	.	TGCAGTGCTAGAGGAACAGGGCACAGCTCCTACGAGCAGTACTTC	CSARGTGHSSYEQYF
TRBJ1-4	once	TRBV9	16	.	TGTGCCAGCAGCGTAGGGTTTAGCTGGTACAGTGAAAAACTGATTTTT	CASSVGFSWYSEKLIF
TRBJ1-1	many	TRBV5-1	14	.	TGCGCCAGCAGCTTGGGCAGCATGAACACTGAAGCTTTCTTT	CASSLGSMNTEAFF
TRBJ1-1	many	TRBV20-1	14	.	TGCAGTGCTAGACGGCGGGGCCCGAGCACTGAAGCTTTCTTT	CSARRRGPSTEAFF
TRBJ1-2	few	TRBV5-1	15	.	TGCGCCAGCAGCCCCCGCCCGGGATCTAACTATGGCTACACCTTC	CASSPRPGSNYGYTF
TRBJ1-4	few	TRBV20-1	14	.	TGCAGTGCTAGGGTGGGCCTCTCGAGGGAAAAACTGTTTTTT	CSARVGLSREKLFF
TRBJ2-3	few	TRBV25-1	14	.	TGTGCCAGCAGTGAATATAGCTTCACAGATACGCAGTATTTT	CASSEYSFTDTQYF
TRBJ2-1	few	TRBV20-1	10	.	TGCAGTGCTAGAGACAATGAGCAGTTCTTC	CSARDNEQFF
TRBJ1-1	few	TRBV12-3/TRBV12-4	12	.	TGTGCCAGCAGTTGGACTGGACGCCCAGCTTTCTTT	CASSWTGRPAFF
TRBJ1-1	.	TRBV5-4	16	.	TGTGCCAGCAGCCAGGCGTTGGGACAACCTAACACTGAAGCTTTCTTT	CASSQALGQPNTEAFF
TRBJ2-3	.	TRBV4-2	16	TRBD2	TGTGCCAGCAGCCAAGGGACTAGCGGGGGGGTAGATACGCAGTATTTT	CASSQGTSGGVDTQYF
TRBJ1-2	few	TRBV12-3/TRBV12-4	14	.	TGTGCCAGCAGTTTAGCGGGACGTTGGTATGGCTACACCTTC	CASSLAGRWYGYTF
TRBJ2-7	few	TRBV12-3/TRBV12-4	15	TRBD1	TGTGCCAGCAGTTCCCAGGACAGGGGCCTTGTCGAGCAGTACTTC	CASSSQDRGLVEQYF
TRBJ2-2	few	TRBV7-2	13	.	TGTGCCAGCAGCTTCTCTAGCACCGGGGAGCTGTTTTTT	CASSFSSTGELFF
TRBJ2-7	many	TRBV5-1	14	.	TGCGCCAGCAGCTTGGAGGCCGGTCCCTACGAGCAGTACTTC	CASSLEAGPYEQYF
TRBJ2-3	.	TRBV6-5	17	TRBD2	TGTGCCAGCAGTACCGGGACTAGCCGCCTCGGCTCAGATACGCAGTATTTT	CASSTGTSRLGSDTQYF
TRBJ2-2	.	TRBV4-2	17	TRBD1	TGTGCCAGCAGCCCGCCTCAACGACAGGGAGAAACCGGGGAGCTGTTTTTT	CASSPPQRQGETGELFF
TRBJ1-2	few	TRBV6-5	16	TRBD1	TGTGCCAGCAGTTACTCCGGGACAGTAATAGGCTATGGCTACACCTTC	CASSYSGTVIGYGYTF
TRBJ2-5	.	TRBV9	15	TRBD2	TGTGCCAGCAGCTCCGGACAGCCGGGAGGGGAGACCCAGTACTTC	CASSSGQPGGETQYF
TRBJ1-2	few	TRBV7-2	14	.	TGTGCCAGCAGCGTTGACAGTAACGACTATGGCTACACCTTC	CASSVDSNDYGYTF
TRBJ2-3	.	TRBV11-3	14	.	TGTGCCAGCAGCTTAGATACACACACAGATACGCAGTATTTT	CASSLDTHTDTQYF
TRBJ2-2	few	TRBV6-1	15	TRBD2	TGTGCCAGCACCTGGGACTACGCGAACACCGGGGAGCTGTTTTTT	CASTWDYANTGELFF
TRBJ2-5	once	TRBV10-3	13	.	TGTGCCATCAGTGAGTCGAATGGGGAGACCCAGTACTTC	CAISESNGETQYF
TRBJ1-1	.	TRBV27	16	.	TGTGCCAGCAGTTTAGGGCCAGGGGAGGTGTACACTGAAGCTTTCTTT	CASSLGPGEVYTEAFF
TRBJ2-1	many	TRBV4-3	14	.	TGCGCCAGCAGCCAATGGTTGGCCTATCGGGTTCCGTTCTTC	CASSQWLAYRVPFF
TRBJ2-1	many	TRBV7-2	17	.	TGTGCCAGCAGCTTCGGGTTAAGGGGGGCAGGGGCCGATGAGCAGTTCTTC	CASSFGLRGAGADEQFF
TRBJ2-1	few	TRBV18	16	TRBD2	TGTGCCAGCTCACCTCTCTTGAGCGGGGGCTACAATGAGCAGTTCTTC	CASSPLLSGGYNEQFF